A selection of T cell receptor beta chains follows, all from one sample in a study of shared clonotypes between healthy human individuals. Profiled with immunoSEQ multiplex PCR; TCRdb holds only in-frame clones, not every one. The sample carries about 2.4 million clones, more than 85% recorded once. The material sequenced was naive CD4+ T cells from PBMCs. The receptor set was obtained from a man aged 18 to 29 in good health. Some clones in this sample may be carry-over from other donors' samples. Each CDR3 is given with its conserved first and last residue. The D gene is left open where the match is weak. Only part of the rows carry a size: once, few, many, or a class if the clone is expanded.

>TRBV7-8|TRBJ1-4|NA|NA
TGTGCCAGCAGCTTATTGGGGGGGCGTAATGAAAAACTGTTTTTT
CASSLLGGRNEKLFF
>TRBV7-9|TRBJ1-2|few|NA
TGTGCCAGCAGCTCCGCGGGGGGGACCTATGGCTACACCTTC
CASSSAGGTYGYTF
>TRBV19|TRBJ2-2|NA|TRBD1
TGTGCCAGTAGTTCGACAGGGTCCCGGGAGCTGTTTTTT
CASSSTGSRELFF
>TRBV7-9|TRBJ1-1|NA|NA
TGTGCCAGCAGGGGAGTGGACACCTTGGGTACTGAAGCTTTCTTT
CASRGVDTLGTEAFF
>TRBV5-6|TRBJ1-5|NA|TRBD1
TGTGCCAGCAGCTTGGGGACAGGTAGCAATCAGCCCCAGCATTTT
CASSLGTGSNQPQHF
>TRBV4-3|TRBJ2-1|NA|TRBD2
TGCGCCAGCAGCCAAGATCGGACTAGCGGGTACGGTGAGCAGTTCTTC
CASSQDRTSGYGEQFF
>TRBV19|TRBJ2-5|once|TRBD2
TGTGCCAGTAGTATGTTTCGGGGGGGAGAGACCCAGTACTTC
CASSMFRGGETQYF
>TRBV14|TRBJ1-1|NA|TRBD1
TGTGCCAGCAGCCAAAAGGGGGGGACAGGGCGCGCTTTCTTT
CASSQKGGTGRAFF
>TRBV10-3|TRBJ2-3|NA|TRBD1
TGTGCCACCGGGCCGGGACAGACTAGCACAGATACGCAGTATTTT
CATGPGQTSTDTQYF
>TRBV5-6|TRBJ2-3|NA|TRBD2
TGTGCCAGCAGCTTGGGTGGGACTAGCTCCGCAGATACGCAGTATTTT
CASSLGGTSSADTQYF
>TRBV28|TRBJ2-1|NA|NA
TGTGCCAGTCGGGCCGGCTTCAGCTCCTACAATGAGCAGTTCTTC
CASRAGFSSYNEQFF
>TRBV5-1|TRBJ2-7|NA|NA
TGCGCCAGCAGCCCCCCGGCAAGCAGCTACGAGCAGTACTTC
CASSPPASSYEQYF
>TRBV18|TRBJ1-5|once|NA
TGTGCCAGCTCACCCGGCACGGGGAATAGCAATCAGCCCCAGCATTTT
CASSPGTGNSNQPQHF
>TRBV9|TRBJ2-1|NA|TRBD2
TGTGCCAGCAGCGACGGGACTAGCGGAGACAATGAGCAGTTCTTC
CASSDGTSGDNEQFF
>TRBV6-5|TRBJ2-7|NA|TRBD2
TGTGCCACAAGGGCTAGCGGATACTACGAGCAGTACTTC
CATRASGYYEQYF
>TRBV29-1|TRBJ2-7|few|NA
TGCAGCGTTCGATCGGGACGGAAGAATTCCTACGAGCAGTACTTC
CSVRSGRKNSYEQYF
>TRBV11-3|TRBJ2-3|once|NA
TGTGCCAGCAGCTTATTCACAGGGTCAGATACGCAGTATTTT
CASSLFTGSDTQYF
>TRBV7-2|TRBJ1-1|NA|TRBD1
TGTGCCAGCAGCTTACAGGGACAGGGTAGCACTGAAGCTTTCTTT
CASSLQGQGSTEAFF
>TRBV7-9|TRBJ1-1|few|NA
TGTGCCAGCAGCTTACGGCAGCTGAACACTGAAGCTTTCTTT
CASSLRQLNTEAFF
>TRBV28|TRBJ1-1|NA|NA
TGTGCCAGCAGTTTAATTGATCGATTTGAAGCTTTCTTT
CASSLIDRFEAFF
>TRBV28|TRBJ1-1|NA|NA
TGTGCCAGCAGTTTAAGGGGCCCTGAAGCTTTCTTT
CASSLRGPEAFF
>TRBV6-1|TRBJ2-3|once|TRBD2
TGTGCCAGCAGTGGACGGACTAGCGGGTGGCCTCGCACAGATACGCAGTATTTT
CASSGRTSGWPRTDTQYF
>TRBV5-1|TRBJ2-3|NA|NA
TGCGCCAGCAGCTTACGGGAGCAAACAGATACGCAGTATTTT
CASSLREQTDTQYF
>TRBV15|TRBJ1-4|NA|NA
TGTGCCACCAGCAGGCCCAGGGGCTATAACGAGGAACTGTTTTTT
CATSRPRGYNEELFF
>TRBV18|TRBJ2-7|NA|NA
TGTGCCAGCTCACCGGGTCGAAACTCCTACGAGCAGTACTTC
CASSPGRNSYEQYF
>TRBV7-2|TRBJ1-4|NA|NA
TGTGCCAGCAGCTTTGCCCAATGGGGTAAAGAAAAACTGTTTTTT
CASSFAQWGKEKLFF
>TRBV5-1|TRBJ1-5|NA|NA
TGCGCCAGCAGCTTGGTTCCCAATCAGCCCCAGCATTTT
CASSLVPNQPQHF
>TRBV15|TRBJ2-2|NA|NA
TGTGCCACCAGTATCCACACCGGGGAGCTGTTTTTT
CATSIHTGELFF
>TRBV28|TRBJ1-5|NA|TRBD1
TGTGCCAGCAGGTTGGGACAGTTCAATCAGCCCCAGCATTTT
CASRLGQFNQPQHF
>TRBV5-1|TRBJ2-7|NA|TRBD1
TGCGCCAGCAGCTTATCTACCGGGACAGGACTTCCCTACGAGCAGTACTTC
CASSLSTGTGLPYEQYF
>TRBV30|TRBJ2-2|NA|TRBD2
TGTGCCTGGACCGGATCGGGGACTAGCGGGACCGGGGAGCTGTTTTTT
CAWTGSGTSGTGELFF
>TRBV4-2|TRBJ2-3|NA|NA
TGTGCCAGCAGCCGAGCTAGGACAGATACGCAGTATTTT
CASSRARTDTQYF
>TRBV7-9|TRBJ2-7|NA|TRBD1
TGTGCCAGCAGCCTTCAGACAGGGTTCTACGAGCAGTACTTC
CASSLQTGFYEQYF
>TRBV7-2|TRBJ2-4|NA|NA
TGTGCCAGCACCTGGGGGGACGCCTGGGGCATTCAGTACTTC
CASTWGDAWGIQYF
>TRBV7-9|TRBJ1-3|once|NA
TGTGCCAGCAGAACCTACAGGGCCACCATATATTTT
CASRTYRATIYF
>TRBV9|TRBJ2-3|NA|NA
TGTGCCAGCAGCGTAAGTAGCGGGACAGGTACAGATACGCAGTATTTT
CASSVSSGTGTDTQYF
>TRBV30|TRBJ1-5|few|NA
TGTGCCTGGAGTCACCGGGAAGCGGTCGGACAGCCCCAGCATTTT
CAWSHREAVGQPQHF
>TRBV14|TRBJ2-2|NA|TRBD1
TGTGCCAGCAGCCAAGCGGACAGGGTAACGCCCGGGGAGCTGTTTTTT
CASSQADRVTPGELFF
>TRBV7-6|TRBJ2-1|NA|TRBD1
TGTGCCAGCAGCTTACTCAGACAGGGGTCCTACAATGAGCAGTTCTTC
CASSLLRQGSYNEQFF
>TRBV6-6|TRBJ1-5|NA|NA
TGTGCCAGCAGTTACCAGACCACAGATCAGCCCCAGCATTTT
CASSYQTTDQPQHF
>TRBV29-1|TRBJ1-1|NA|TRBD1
TGCAGCGTTGGTGGACAGGGGGCGAACACTGAAGCTTTCTTT
CSVGGQGANTEAFF
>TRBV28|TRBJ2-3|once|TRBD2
TGTGCCAGCACCCCCGGGGGGTCAACCACAGATACGCAGTATTTT
CASTPGGSTTDTQYF
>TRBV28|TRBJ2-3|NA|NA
TGTGCCAGCAGCTCTCGGGCCCCAGATACGCAGTATTTT
CASSSRAPDTQYF
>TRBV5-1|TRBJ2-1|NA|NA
TGCGCCAGCAGCCCATGGGGTCCCCCCGCGATCTTC
CASSPWGPPAIF
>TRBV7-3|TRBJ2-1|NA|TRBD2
TGTGCCAGCAGCTTAAGGATCAATCGGGGACTAGACTACAATGAGCAGTTCTTC
CASSLRINRGLDYNEQFF